This T cell receptor (beta chain) was recovered during a study of T-cell reconstitution after alpha-beta-depleted transplantation in children. Study observations and caveats: The high TCRbeta diversity at day 60 in some patients came from surviving recipient T cells and thymic progenitors.

During its preparation, the TCRbeta library received unique molecular identifiers. TCRdb ran MiXCR on the PCR reads and lists one entry per CDR3 protein. The data show fewer than 550,000 distinct CDR3 sequences, 9.5% to 12% seen once. Concerning this clonotype: Its cognate antigen is unknown.

This CDR3 has 14 amino acids. Germline assignment: CDR1 LGHDT and CDR2 YNNKEL (reference sequence). Trimming stripped 2 bases from V and 5 bases from J, with 13 bases between. This material consisted of PBMCs, mostly from graft donor cells, taken 180 days after TCRalphabeta/CD19-depleted stem cell transplant. V is TRBV3-1 and J is TRBJ2-7, with a possible D match to TRBD1 (6 bases). The receptor comes from a female patient between 2 and 15 years old who had a stem cell transplant for aplastic anemia, so the T cells may come from the graft donor. The CDR3 DNA sequence: TGTGCCAGCAGCCAAAACAGGGATCCCAACGAGCAGTACTTC. Protein sequence: CASSQNRDPNEQYF.